This T cell receptor (beta chain) appears in the sequencing data of a study of CD4 T cells in relation to SARS-CoV-2 and coronaviruses. Study overall: Shared crossreactive spike epitopes were mapped to their HLA restriction.

Germline lookup yields CDR1 LNHDA and CDR2 SQIVND (reference sequence). The CDR3 spans 16 residues. Trimming took off 4 bases at V and 6 bases at J, with 18 bases between the two ends. This clone was seen a few times. Its antigen is unknown. Unexposed donor CD4+ T cells date from 2011-2018, before the COVID-19 pandemic. After about ten days of culture, CD4+ T cells were isolated. Testing used SARS-CoV-2 S/N and four cold-coronavirus spikes on unexposed-donor CD4+ T cells, cells permitting. Data came from immunoSEQ multiplex PCR; TCRdb stores just in-frame clones and leaves some out. The table shows 15,000 to 20,000 clones, with 65% to 80% occurring only once.

The specimen was CD4+ T cells from PBMCs, cultured in vitro. The sequence was collected from a human donor in good health. V and J are TRBV19 and TRBJ2-2, with D perhaps TRBD2 (5 bases). The CDR3 reads CASSRGLLADPGELFF. CDR3 coding DNA: TGTGCCAGTAGTAGAGGACTTCTCGCCGATCCCGGGGAGCTGTTTTTT. The whole variable domain, remainder taken from reference TRBV19 and TRBJ2-2, is DGGITQSPKYLFRKEGQNVTLSCEQNLNHDAMYWYRQDPGQGLRLIYYSQIVNDFQKGDIAEGYSVSREKKESFPLTVTSAQKNPTAFYLCASSRGLLADPGELFFGEGSRLTVL.